The 14 T cell receptor beta chains given below trace back to one sample, sequenced in a study of T cell repertoires in cytomegalovirus infection. Each CDR3 protein is one row after TCRdb ran MiXCR on the reads. The sample lists 130,000 or so distinct CDR3 sequences; 5.5% to 8% were seen once. The sequencing input was PBMCs. The receptors come from a human donor in good health (CMV status not recorded). Some clones in this sample may be carry-over from other donors' samples.

This clonotype has at least ten counts. The chain couples TRBV5-6 to TRBJ1-2; no clear D. Germline CDR1 is SGHDT and CDR2 is YYEEEE. The V and J ends lost 0 bases and 0 bases respectively, with 12 bases between them. This CDR3 is 16 amino acids long. The DNA of the CDR3 is TGTGCCAGCAGCTTGGAGGCAGTCAAAGCTAACTATGGCTACACCTTC. It codes for CASSLEAVKANYGYTF.

This clonotype was recorded many times. The chain combines TRBV5-1 with TRBJ2-2; TRBD1 is a possible D gene (5 bases). V dropped 1 base and J dropped 4 bases, with 11 bases sitting between them. This CDR3 region has 15 residues. Germline V gene data show CDR1 as SGHRS and CDR2 as YFSETQ. CDR3 in amino acids: CASSLQGESTGELFF. The CDR3 region has the DNA TGCGCCAGCAGCTTGCAGGGCGAGAGCACCGGGGAGCTGTTTTTT.

This clonotype was recorded a few times. The genes are TRBV18 and TRBJ2-3, with 9 positions matching TRBD1. Germline V gives CDR1 KGHSH, CDR2 LQKENI. This CDR3 region has 15 residues. V gave up 3 bases and J gave up 2 bases; unmatched junction bases: 3. The CDR3: CASSPGQGNTDTQYF. In DNA form, the CDR3 reads TGTGCCAGCTCACCGGGACAGGGAAACACAGATACGCAGTATTTT.

In its sample, this clonotype was seen a few times. The rearrangement joins TRBV20-1 to TRBJ2-7, with unresolved D. CDR1 and CDR2 from the germline V gene are DFQATT and SNEGSKA (reference sequence). Between the trimmed V and J ends, which lost 5 bases and 4 bases, there was a span of 15 bases. There are 13 residues in the CDR3. CDR3 protein: CSARTVAFYEQYF. The CDR3 DNA reads TGCAGTGCTCGTACTGTAGCCTTTTACGAGCAGTACTTC.

J is TRBJ1-2 and V is TRBV12-3 or TRBV12-4; D gene ambiguous. This CDR3 has 13 amino acids. With 0 bases removed from V and 12 bases from J, the gap between germline ends came to 14 bases. The chain's CDR3 is CASSLAQAGGDTF. CDR3 DNA: TGTGCCAGCAGTTTAGCCCAAGCAGGCGGCGACACCTTC.

This clonotype was detected a few times. CDR3 nucleotide sequence: TGTGCCAGCAGTCCCCCAGCGATTCAGCCCCAGCATTTT. Translation gives CASSPPAIQPQHF. This chain uses TRBV28 with TRBJ1-5; the D is unclear. The V end lost 5 bases, the J end lost 6 bases, and 11 bases lay between the germline ends. The CDR3 covers 13 residues. The V gene's germline CDR1 is MDHEN and CDR2 SYDVKM.

This clonotype was picked up many times. The chain recombines TRBV19 with TRBJ2-2, with D hard to call. CDR3 length: 14 residues. With 6 bases removed from V and 1 base from J, the gap between germline ends came to 9 bases. Germline V gene data show CDR1 as LNHDA and CDR2 as SQIVND (reference sequence). As DNA, the CDR3 is TGTGCCAGTAGCCTTTCTAAGAACACCGGGGAGCTGTTTTTT. This gives the protein CASSLSKNTGELFF.

This clonotype was picked up many times. CDR3 nucleotide sequence: TGCAGTGCTAGACGAGGGACGGGTAGCAATCAGCCCCAGCATTTT. Translation gives CSARRGTGSNQPQHF. This chain links TRBV20-1 with TRBJ1-5, with D tentatively TRBD1 (5 bases). The CDR3 is made up of 15 amino acids. The germline gives CDR1 DFQATT, CDR2 SNEGSKA (reference sequence). V lost 2 bases and J 0 bases, leaving 11 bases between the germline ends.

This clonotype was counted ten times or more. The chain employs TRBV7-9 and TRBJ1-1; no firm D call. The CDR3 extends over 14 amino acids. The V and J ends lost 3 bases and 4 bases respectively, with 12 bases between them. Per the germline V gene, CDR1 is SEHNR and CDR2 is FQNEAQ (reference sequence). CDR3 loop: CASSFESAGTEAFF. The CDR3 nucleotides read TGTGCCAGCAGCTTTGAGAGCGCTGGCACTGAAGCTTTCTTT.

This clonotype was seen many times. This rearrangement joins TRBV7-2 to TRBJ1-2; D is unresolved. The germline CDR1 and CDR2 sequences are SGHTA and FQGNSA. The CDR3 runs to 12 residues. V shed 1 base and J shed 7 bases, with 7 bases lying between them. The DNA of the CDR3 is TGTGCCAGCAGCTTAGAATACGGTGGCTACACCTTC. Encoded protein: CASSLEYGGYTF.

Ten or more counts support this clonotype. This rearrangement joins TRBV24-1 to TRBJ2-3; TRBD2 matches at 12 bases. Unmatched junction bases numbered 7, after V lost 4 bases and J lost 6 bases. From germline, CDR1 is KGHDR and CDR2 SFDVKD. The CDR3 contains 16 residues. CDR3 DNA: TGTGCCACCAGTGACCCTGGACTAGCGGGGACGGATACGCAGTATTTT. It codes for CATSDPGLAGTDTQYF.

This clonotype has ten or more counts. V is TRBV7-8 and J is TRBJ2-7; D perhaps matches TRBD1 (5 bases). CDR3 length: 15 amino acids. The V end lost 4 bases, the J end lost 6 bases, and 19 bases lay between the germline ends. Per germline, CDR1 SGHVS and CDR2 FQNEAQ. The CDR3 DNA follows: TGTGCCAGCAGCTCCGCCAGATCTGGGGCCGGCGAGCAGTACTTC. Encoded protein: CASSSARSGAGEQYF.

This clonotype was seen only a few times. The chain links TRBV19 to TRBJ2-5; 12 bases align to TRBD1. The V gene end was trimmed by 7 bases and the J gene end by 5 bases; junction bases not matched to a gene: 8. The CDR3 runs to 15 residues. CDR1 is LNHDA, CDR2 SQIVND, per germline (reference sequence). The CDR3 region is CASTKGQGAGETQYF. In DNA form, the CDR3 reads TGTGCCAGTACCAAGGGACAGGGGGCGGGTGAGACCCAGTACTTC. Complete variable domain (other parts from reference TRBV19 and TRBJ2-5): DGGITQSPKYLFRKEGQNVTLSCEQNLNHDAMYWYRQDPGQGLRLIYYSQIVNDFQKGDIAEGYSVSREKKESFPLTVTSAQKNPTAFYLCASTKGQGAGETQYFGPGTRLLVL.

This clonotype was counted ten times or more. The chain is built from TRBV7-2 and TRBJ1-1; D possibly corresponds to TRBD1 (5 bases). The CDR3 sequence is 15 residues long. The V gene's germline CDR1 is SGHTA and CDR2 FQGNSA. The V end was cut by 6 bases, the J end by 0 bases, with 14 bases between. CDR3 sequence reads: CASRRVTDMNTEAFF. Here the CDR3 DNA reads TGTGCCAGCAGACGTGTGACAGATATGAACACTGAAGCTTTCTTT.